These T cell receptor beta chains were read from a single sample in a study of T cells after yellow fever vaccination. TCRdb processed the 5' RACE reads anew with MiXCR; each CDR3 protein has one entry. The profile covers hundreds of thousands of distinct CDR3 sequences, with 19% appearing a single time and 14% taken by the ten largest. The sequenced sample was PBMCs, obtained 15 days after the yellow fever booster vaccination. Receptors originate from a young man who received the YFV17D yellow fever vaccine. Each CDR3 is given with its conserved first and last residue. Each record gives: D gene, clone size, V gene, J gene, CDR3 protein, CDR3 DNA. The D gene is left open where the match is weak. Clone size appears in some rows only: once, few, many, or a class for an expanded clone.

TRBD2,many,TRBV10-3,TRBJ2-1,CAISESTGRVFDEQFF,TGTGCCATCAGTGAGTCGACCGGGAGGGTATTCGATGAGCAGTTCTTC
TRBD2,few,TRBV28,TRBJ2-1,CASSSTGTSSYNEQFF,TGTGCCAGCAGTTCAACCGGGACTAGCTCCTACAATGAGCAGTTCTTC
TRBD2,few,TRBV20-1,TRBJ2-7,CSASLAGDYEQYF,TGCAGTGCTAGTTTAGCGGGGGACTACGAGCAGTACTTC
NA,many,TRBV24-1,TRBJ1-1,CATSERGGGRAFF,TGTGCCACCAGTGAAAGGGGCGGCGGGAGGGCTTTCTTT
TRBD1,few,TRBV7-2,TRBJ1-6,CASSLGQAASPLHF,TGTGCCAGCAGCTTGGGACAGGCGGCTTCACCCCTCCACTTT
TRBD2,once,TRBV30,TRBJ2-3,CAWATSGGTDTQYF,TGTGCCTGGGCAACTAGCGGGGGGACAGATACGCAGTATTTT
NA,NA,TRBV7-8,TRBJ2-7,CASSPIPYEQYF,TGTGCCAGCAGTCCCATCCCCTACGAGCAGTACTTC
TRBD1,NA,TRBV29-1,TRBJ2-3,CSVAVAGGRTDTQYF,TGCAGCGTCGCCGTTGCAGGGGGCCGCACAGATACGCAGTATTTT
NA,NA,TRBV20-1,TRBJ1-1,CRTRQDTEAFF,TGCAGGACGCGCCAAGACACTGAAGCTTTCTTT
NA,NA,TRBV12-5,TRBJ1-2,CASGLPPDYGYTF,TGTGCTAGTGGTTTGCCCCCCGACTATGGCTACACCTTC
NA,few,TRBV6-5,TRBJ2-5,CASSYSRSSSQETQYF,TGTGCCAGCAGTTACTCGAGGAGCAGTTCCCAAGAGACCCAGTACTTC
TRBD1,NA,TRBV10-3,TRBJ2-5,CAISAGQAQGGETQYF,TGTGCCATCAGTGCGGGACAGGCCCAAGGGGGGGAGACCCAGTACTTC
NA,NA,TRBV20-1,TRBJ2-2,CSARAIMAGELFF,TGCAGTGCTAGGGCGATTATGGCCGGGGAGCTGTTTTTT
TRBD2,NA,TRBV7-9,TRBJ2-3,CASSGDYGPTDTQYF,TGTGCCAGCAGCGGGGACTACGGACCCACAGATACGCAGTATTTT
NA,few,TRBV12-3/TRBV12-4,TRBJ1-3,CASSRDSGNTIYF,TGTGCCAGCAGTAGGGACTCCGGAAACACCATATATTTT
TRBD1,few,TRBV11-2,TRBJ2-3,CASSPQIQGFDTQYF,TGTGCCAGCAGCCCACAAATACAGGGGTTCGATACGCAGTATTTT
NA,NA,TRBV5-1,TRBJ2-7,CASSSRGSGGGDEQYF,TGCGCCAGCAGTTCTCGTGGCTCTGGGGGGGGCGACGAGCAGTACTTC
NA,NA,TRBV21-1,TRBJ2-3,CASKEAEGTDTQYF,TGTGCCAGCAAGGAGGCGGAAGGCACAGATACGCAGTATTTT
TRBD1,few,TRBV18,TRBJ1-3,CASSLPGTGAGNTIYF,TGTGCCAGCTCACTACCCGGGACAGGCGCTGGAAACACCATATATTTT
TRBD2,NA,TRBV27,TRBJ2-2,CASSPLGSGSTGEQFF,TGTGCCAGCAGTCCACTTGGTAGCGGGAGCACCGGGGAGCAGTTTTTT
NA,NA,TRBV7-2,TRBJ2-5,CASSLMEKETQYF,TGTGCCAGCAGCTTAATGGAAAAAGAGACCCAGTACTTC
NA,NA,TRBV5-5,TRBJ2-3,CASRPTGVSDTQYF,TGTGCCAGCCGCCCGACTGGAGTGTCAGATACGCAGTATTTT
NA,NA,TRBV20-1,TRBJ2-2,CSAKLAPRNTGELFF,TGCAGTGCTAAGCTAGCTCCCCGGAACACCGGGGAGCTGTTTTTT
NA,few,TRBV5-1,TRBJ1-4,CASSLDSTGNGKLFF,TGCGCCAGCAGCTTGGACAGTACAGGAAACGGAAAACTGTTTTTT
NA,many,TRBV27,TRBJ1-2,CASSPALAGRDGYTF,TGTGCCAGCAGTCCGGCCTTGGCGGGGAGAGATGGCTACACCTTC
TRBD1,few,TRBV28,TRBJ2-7,CASTYLGTGDYEQYF,TGTGCCAGCACCTATCTTGGGACAGGAGATTACGAGCAGTACTTC
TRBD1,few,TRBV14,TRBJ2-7,CASSPPRQGQREQYF,TGTGCCAGCAGCCCGCCGAGACAGGGACAACGCGAGCAGTACTTC
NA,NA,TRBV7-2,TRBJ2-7,CASRTGAGEQYF,TGTGCCAGCAGGACGGGAGCAGGGGAGCAGTACTTC
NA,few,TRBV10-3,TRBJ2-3,CAISELLSTDTQYF,TGTGCCATCAGTGAACTCCTTAGCACAGATACGCAGTATTTT
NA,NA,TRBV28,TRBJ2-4,CASSFVGVGKNIQYF,TGTGCCAGCAGTTTCGTTGGGGTGGGCAAAAACATTCAGTACTTC
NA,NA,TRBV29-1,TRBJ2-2,CSVVERPGELFF,TGCAGCGTTGTAGAACGTCCCGGGGAGCTGTTTTTT
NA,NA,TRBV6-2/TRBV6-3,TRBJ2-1,CASIGKSSDEQFF,TGTGCCAGCATCGGTAAGAGTAGCGATGAGCAGTTCTTC
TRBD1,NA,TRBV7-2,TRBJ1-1,CASSFVRGRGTEAFF,TGTGCCAGCAGCTTCGTGAGGGGGCGCGGCACTGAAGCTTTCTTT
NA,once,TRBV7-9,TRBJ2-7,CASSSIGDRGYEQYF,TGTGCCAGCAGTTCGATTGGGGACCGAGGTTACGAGCAGTACTTC
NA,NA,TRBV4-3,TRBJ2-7,CASSRMASSYEQYF,TGCGCCAGCAGCCGGATGGCAAGCTCCTACGAGCAGTACTTC
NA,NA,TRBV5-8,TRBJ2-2,CASQQEANTGELFF,TGTGCCAGTCAACAGGAGGCAAACACCGGGGAGCTGTTTTTT
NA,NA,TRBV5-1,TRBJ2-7,CASSLEGLEQYF,TGCGCCAGCAGCTTGGAGGGACTCGAGCAGTACTTC
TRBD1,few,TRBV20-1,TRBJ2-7,CSAIRQGWEQYF,TGCAGTGCGATTAGACAGGGGTGGGAGCAGTACTTC
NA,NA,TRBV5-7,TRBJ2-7,CASSLRDHPGGFDEQYF,TGTGCCAGCAGCTTGAGGGACCACCCCGGAGGATTTGACGAGCAGTACTTC
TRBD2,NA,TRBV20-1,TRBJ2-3,CSARGLAGWTDTQYF,TGCAGTGCTAGAGGACTAGCGGGATGGACAGATACGCAGTATTTT
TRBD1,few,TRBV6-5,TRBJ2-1,CASSYSNWDSNANEQFF,TGTGCCAGCAGTTACTCGAACTGGGACAGTAACGCCAATGAGCAGTTCTTC
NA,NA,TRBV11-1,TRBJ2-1,CASSLVRGGGRSYNEQFF,TGTGCCAGCAGCTTAGTCAGGGGAGGCGGGAGATCCTACAATGAGCAGTTCTTC
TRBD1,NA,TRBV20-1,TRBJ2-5,CSANPDRGFETQYF,TGCAGTGCTAACCCGGACAGGGGGTTTGAGACCCAGTACTTC
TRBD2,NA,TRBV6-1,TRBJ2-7,CASRPRTSGAYEQYF,TGTGCCAGCAGACCTCGGACTAGCGGCGCATACGAGCAGTACTTC
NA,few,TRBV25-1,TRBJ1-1,CASSAAAGERAEAFF,TGTGCCAGCAGTGCAGCAGCAGGGGAAAGAGCTGAAGCTTTCTTT
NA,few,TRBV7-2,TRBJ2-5,CASRKNQGFETQYF,TGTGCCAGCAGAAAAAACCAGGGATTTGAGACCCAGTACTTC
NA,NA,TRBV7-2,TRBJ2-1,CASSLTRMGEQFF,TGTGCCAGCAGCCTTACCCGAATGGGTGAGCAGTTCTTC
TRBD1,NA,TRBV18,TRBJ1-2,CASSPGQVSSGYTF,TGTGCCAGCTCACCAGGACAGGTTTCGAGTGGCTACACCTTC
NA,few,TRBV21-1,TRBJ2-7,CASSKGGRTYEQYF,TGTGCCAGCAGCAAGGGTGGCAGAACCTACGAGCAGTACTTC
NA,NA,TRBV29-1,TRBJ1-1,CSVQEGRAFF,TGCAGCGTCCAAGAGGGTAGAGCTTTCTTT
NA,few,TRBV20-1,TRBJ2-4,CSARDSRGAVKNIQYF,TGCAGTGCTAGAGATTCCAGGGGCGCGGTCAAAAACATTCAGTACTTC
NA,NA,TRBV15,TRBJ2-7,CATSRDRTLAYEQYF,TGTGCCACCAGCAGAGATAGGACATTGGCCTACGAGCAGTACTTC
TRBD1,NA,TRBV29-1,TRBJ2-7,CSVETSWDRGPYEQYF,TGCAGCGTTGAAACGAGTTGGGACAGGGGTCCCTACGAGCAGTACTTC
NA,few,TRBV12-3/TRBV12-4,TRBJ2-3,CASSFKEGTDTQYF,TGTGCCAGCAGTTTTAAGGAGGGCACAGATACGCAGTATTTT
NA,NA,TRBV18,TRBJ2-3,CASSPPGPHTSKDTQYF,TGTGCCAGCTCACCCCCGGGGCCACACACATCAAAAGATACGCAGTATTTT